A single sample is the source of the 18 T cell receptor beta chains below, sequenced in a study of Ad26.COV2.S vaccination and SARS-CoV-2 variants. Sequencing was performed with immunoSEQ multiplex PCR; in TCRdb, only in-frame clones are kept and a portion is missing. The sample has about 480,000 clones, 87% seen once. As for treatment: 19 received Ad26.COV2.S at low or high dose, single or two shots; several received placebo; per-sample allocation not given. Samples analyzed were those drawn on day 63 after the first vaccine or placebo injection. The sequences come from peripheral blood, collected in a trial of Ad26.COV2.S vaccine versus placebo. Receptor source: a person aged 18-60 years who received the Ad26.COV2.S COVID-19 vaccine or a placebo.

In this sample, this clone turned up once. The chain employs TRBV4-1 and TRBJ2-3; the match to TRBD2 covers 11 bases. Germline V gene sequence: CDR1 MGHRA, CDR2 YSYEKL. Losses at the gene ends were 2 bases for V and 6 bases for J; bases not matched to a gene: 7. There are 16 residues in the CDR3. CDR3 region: CASSQQTSGSFDTQYF. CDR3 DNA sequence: TGCGCCAGCAGCCAACAAACTAGCGGGAGTTTCGATACGCAGTATTTT.

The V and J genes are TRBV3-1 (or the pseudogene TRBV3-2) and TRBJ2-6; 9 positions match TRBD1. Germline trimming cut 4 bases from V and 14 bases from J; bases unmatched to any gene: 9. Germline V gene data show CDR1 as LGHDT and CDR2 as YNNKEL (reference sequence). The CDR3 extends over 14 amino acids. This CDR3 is CASSLRDRVIILTF. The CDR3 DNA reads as TGTGCCAGCAGCCTCCGGGACAGGGTGATCATCCTGACTTTC.

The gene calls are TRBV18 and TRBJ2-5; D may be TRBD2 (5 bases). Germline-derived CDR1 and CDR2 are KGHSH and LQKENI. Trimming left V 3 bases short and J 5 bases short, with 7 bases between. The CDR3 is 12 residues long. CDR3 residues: CASSPQRETQYF. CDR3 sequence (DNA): TGTGCCAGCTCACCCCAGCGGGAGACCCAGTACTTC. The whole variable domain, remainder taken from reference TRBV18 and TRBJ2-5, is NAGVMQNPRHLVRRRGQEARLRCSPMKGHSHVYWYRQLPEEGLKFMVYLQKENIIDESGMPKERFSAEFPKEGPSILRIQQVVRGDSAAYFCASSPQRETQYFGPGTRLLVL.

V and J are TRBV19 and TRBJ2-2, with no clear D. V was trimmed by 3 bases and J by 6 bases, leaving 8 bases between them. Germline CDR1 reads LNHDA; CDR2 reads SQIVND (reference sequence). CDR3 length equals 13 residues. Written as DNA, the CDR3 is TGTGCCAGTAGTATTAATTGGGCCGGGGAGCTGTTTTTT. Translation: CASSINWAGELFF.

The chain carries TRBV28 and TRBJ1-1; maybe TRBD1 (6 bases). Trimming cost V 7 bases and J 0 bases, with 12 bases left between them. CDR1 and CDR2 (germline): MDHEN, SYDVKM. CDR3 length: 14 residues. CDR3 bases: TGTGCCAGCATCTTAGGGGGGATGAACACTGAAGCTTTCTTT. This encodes CASILGGMNTEAFF.

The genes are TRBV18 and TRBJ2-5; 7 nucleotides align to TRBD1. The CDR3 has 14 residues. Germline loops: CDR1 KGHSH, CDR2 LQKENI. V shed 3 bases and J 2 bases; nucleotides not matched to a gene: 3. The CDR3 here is CASSPTGQQETQYF. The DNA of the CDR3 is TGTGCCAGCTCACCCACGGGACAGCAAGAGACCCAGTACTTC.

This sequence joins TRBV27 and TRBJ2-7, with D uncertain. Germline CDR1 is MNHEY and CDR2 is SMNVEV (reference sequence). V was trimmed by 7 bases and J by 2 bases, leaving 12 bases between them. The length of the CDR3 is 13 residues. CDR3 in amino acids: CASKPAGPYEQYF. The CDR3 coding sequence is TGTGCCAGCAAGCCAGCCGGGCCCTACGAGCAGTACTTC.

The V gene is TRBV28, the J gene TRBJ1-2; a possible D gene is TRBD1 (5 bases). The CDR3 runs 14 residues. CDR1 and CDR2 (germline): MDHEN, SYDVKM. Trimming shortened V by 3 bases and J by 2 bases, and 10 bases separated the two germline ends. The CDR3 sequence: CASSLGDGNYGYTF. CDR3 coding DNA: TGTGCCAGCAGTTTGGGGGACGGCAACTATGGCTACACCTTC.

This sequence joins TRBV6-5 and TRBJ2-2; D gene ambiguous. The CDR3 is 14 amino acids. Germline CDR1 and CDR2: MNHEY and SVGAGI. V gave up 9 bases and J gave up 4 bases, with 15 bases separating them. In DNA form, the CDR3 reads TGTGCCAGTAGGGATGAAACGAGCACCGGGGAGCTGTTTTTT. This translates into CASRDETSTGELFF.

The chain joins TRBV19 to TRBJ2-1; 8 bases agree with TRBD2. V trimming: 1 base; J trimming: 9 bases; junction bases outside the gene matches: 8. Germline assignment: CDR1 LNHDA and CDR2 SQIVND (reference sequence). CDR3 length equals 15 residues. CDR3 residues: CASSIAGGPVGEQFF. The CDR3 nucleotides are TGTGCCAGTAGTATAGCGGGAGGGCCCGTGGGTGAGCAGTTCTTC.

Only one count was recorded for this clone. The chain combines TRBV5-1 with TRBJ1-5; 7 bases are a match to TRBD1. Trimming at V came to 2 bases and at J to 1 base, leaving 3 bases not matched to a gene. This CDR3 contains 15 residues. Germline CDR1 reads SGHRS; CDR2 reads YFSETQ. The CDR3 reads CASSLGTASNQPQHF. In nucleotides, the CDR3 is TGCGCCAGCAGCTTAGGGACAGCCAGCAATCAGCCCCAGCATTTT.

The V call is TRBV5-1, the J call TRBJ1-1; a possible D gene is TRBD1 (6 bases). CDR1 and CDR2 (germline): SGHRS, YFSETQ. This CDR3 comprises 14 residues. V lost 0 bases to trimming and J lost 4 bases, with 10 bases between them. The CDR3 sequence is CASSLEGGPTEAFF. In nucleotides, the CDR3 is TGCGCCAGCAGCTTGGAAGGGGGGCCCACTGAAGCTTTCTTT.

The CDR3: CAISEDNLGEQYF. CDR3 nucleotides: TGTGCCATCAGTGAGGACAATTTAGGCGAGCAGTACTTC. The rearrangement joins TRBV10-3 to TRBJ2-7; no reliable D call. Germline CDR1 ENHRY, CDR2 SYGVKD. V gave up 2 bases and J gave up 6 bases, with 11 bases separating them. The CDR3 runs 13 residues.

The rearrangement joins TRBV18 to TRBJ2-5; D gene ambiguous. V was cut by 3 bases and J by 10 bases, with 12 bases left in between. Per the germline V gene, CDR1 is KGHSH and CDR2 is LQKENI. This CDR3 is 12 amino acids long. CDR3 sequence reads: CASSPEERHQYF. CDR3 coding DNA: TGTGCCAGCTCACCGGAAGAACGGCACCAGTACTTC.

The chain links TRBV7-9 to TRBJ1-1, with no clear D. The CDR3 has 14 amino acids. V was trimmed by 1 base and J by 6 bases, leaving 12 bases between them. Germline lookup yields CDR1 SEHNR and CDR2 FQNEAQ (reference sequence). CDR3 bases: TGTGCCAGCAGCTTAGATTTGTGGTGGGCTGAAGCTTTCTTT. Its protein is CASSLDLWWAEAFF.

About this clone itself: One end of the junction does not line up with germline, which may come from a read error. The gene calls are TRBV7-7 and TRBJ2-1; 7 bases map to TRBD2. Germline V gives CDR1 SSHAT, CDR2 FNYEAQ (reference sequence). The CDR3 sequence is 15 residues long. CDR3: CASSLVAGAGNEQFF. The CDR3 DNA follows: TGTGCTAGCAGCTTAGTTGCGGGAGCTGGGAATGAGCAGTTCTTC. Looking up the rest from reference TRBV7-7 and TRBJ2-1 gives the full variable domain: GAGVSQSPRYKVTKRGQDVTLRCDPISSHATLYWYQQALGQGPEFLTYFNYEAQPDKSGLPSDRFSAERPEGSISTLTIQRTEQRDSAMYRCASSLVAGAGNEQFFGPGTRLTVL.

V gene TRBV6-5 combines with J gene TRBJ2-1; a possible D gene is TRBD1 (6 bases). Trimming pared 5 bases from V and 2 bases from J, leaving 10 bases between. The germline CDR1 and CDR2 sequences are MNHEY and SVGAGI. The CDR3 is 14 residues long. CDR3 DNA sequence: TGTGCCAGCAGTACGTACAGGGCCTACAATGAGCAGTTCTTC. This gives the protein CASSTYRAYNEQFF.

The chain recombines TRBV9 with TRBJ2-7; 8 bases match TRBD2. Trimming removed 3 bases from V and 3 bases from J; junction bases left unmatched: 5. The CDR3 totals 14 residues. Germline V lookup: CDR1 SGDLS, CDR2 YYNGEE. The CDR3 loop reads CASSATSDHYEQYF. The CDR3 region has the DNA TGTGCCAGCAGCGCGACTAGCGACCACTACGAGCAGTACTTC.